The clone carrying this T cell receptor (beta chain) was found a few times. Hyperthyroidism had been newly diagnosed in patients aged 18 to 65, and its duration was under 2 months. RNA transcripts were the template for amplifying TCR beta CDR3 regions. HTBI primers drove first-round RT-PCR of the TCR CDR3. Using its own MiXCR run on the multiplex PCR reads, TCRdb lists one record per CDR3 protein. The sample holds about 360,000 distinct CDR3 sequences; approximately 13% are singletons and the top ten take 9.2%. The sample comes from a study of T cells in Graves' hyperthyroidism and ophthalmopathy. V lost 3 bases, J lost 0 bases, and 9 bases lay in between. Germline V gene lookup returns CDR1 DFQATT and CDR2 SNEGSKA (reference sequence). CDR3 length equals 13 residues.

The chain carries TRBV20-1 and TRBJ2-7; no reliable D call. The sequenced material came from blood. This receptor was taken from a woman between 18 and 30 years old with Graves' hyperthyroidism. CDR3 DNA: TGCAGTGCTAGCCCGGGCTCCTCCTACGAGCAGTACTTC. Translated, it gives CSASPGSSYEQYF.